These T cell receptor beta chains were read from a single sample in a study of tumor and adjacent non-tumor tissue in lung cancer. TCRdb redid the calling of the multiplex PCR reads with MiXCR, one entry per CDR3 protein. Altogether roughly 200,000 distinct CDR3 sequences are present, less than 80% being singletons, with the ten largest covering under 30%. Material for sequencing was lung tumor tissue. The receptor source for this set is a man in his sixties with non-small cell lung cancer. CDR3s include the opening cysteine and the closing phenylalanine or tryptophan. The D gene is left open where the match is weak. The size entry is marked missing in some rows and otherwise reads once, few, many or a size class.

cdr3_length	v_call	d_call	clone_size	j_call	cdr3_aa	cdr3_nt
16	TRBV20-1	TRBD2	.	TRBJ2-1	CSASPTSGRLYNEQFF	TGCAGTGCTAGCCCTACTAGCGGGAGGTTATACAATGAGCAATTCTTC
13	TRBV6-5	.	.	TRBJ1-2	CARSLQGDYSYTF	TGTGCCAGGAGTTTACAGGGAGACTATAGCTACACCTTC
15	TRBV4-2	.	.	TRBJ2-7	CASSQELAGTYEQCF	TGTGCCAGCAGCCAAGAACTAGCTGGAACCTACGAGCAGTGCTTC
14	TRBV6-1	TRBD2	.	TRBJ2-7	CASKRDGAPYEQYF	TGTGCCAGTAAGCGGGACGGTGCGCCCTACGAGCAGTACTTC
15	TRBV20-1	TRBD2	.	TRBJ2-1	CSARDSAGGHNEQFF	TGCAGTGCTAGAGATTCGGCGGGAGGGCACAATGAGCAGTTCTTC
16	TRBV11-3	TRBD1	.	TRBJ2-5	CASSFGPDRGQETQYF	TGTGCCAGCAGTTTCGGCCCGGACAGGGGTCAAGAGACCCAGTACTTC
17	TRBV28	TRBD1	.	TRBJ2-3	CVSRDRGETSGTDTQYF	TGTGTCAGCAGGGACAGGGGTGAGACTAGCGGCACAGATACGCAGTATTTT
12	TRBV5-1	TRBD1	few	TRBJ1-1	CASSTGQGEAFF	TGCGCCAGCAGCACAGGACAGGGTGAAGCTTTCTTT
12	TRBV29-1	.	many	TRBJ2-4	CSVGLAGDIQYF	TGCAGCGTTGGTTTGGCCGGGGACATTCAGTACTTC
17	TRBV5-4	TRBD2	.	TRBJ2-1	CTSSHPLGEGPRNEQFF	TGTACAAGCAGCCACCCCCTCGGGGAGGGCCCTCGGAATGAGCAGTTCTTC
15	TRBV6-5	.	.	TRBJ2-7	CASGNVGVIRYEQYF	TGTGCCAGCGGCAATGTGGGAGTCATTCGTTACGAGCAGTACTTC
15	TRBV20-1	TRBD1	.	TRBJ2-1	CSARMGQSDYNEQFF	TGCAGTGCTAGAATGGGACAGTCAGACTACAATGAGCAGTTCTTC
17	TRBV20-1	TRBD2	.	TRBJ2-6	CSARFGLGSSGASVLTF	TGCAGTGCTAGATTTGGACTAGGCTCCTCTGGGGCCAGCGTCCTGACTTTC
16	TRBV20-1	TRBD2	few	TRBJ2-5	CSARDILAGGRETQYF	TGCAGTGCTAGAGATATTCTAGCGGGAGGGAGAGAGACCCAGTACTTC
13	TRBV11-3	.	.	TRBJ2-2	CASSLANTVELFF	TGTGCCAGCAGCCTGGCTAACACCGTGGAGCTGTTTTTT
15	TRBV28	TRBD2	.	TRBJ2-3	CASSSIAGGTDTQYF	TGTGCCAGCAGTTCCATAGCGGGGGGGACAGATACGCAGTATTTT
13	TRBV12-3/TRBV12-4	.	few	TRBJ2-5	CASNPGTWETQYF	TGTGCCAGCAATCCTGGGACCTGGGAGACCCAGTATTTC
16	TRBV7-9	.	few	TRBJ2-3	CASSSPGRRGSDTQYF	TGTGCCAGCAGCTCACCGGGACGGAGAGGTTCAGATACGCAGTATTTT
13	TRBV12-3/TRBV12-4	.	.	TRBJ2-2	CARSSLATGELLF	TGTGCCCGCAGTTCACTAGCTACCGGGGAGCTGTTATTT
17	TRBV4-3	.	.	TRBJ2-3	CASSQVMSGASSDTRYF	TGCGCCAGCAGCCAAGTAATGAGCGGAGCAAGCTCAGATACACGGTATTTT
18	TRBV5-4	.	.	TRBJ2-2	CTSSLDGQRQTNTGELFF	TGTACCAGCAGCTTGGATGGTCAGCGGCAAACTAACACCGGGGAGCTGTTTTTT
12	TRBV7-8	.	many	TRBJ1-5	CASSMDDQPQHF	TGTGCCAGCAGCATGGACGATCAGCCCCAGCATTTT
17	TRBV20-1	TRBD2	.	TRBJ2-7	CSATLPSGAGGTDEQYF	TGCAGTGCGACCCTTCCCTCCGGCGCGGGAGGGACGGACGAGCAGTACTTC
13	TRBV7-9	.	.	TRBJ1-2	CASSSQGVYGYTF	TGTGCCAGCAGCTCCCAGGGTGTCTATGGCTACACCTTC
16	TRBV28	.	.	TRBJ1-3	CASSLRTYRSGNTIYF	TGTGCCAGCAGTTTAAGGACCTATCGCTCTGGAAACACCATATATTTT
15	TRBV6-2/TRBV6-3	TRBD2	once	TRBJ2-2	CASSPLAVYTGELLF	TGTGCCAGCAGCCCACTAGCGGTGTACACCGGGGAGCTGCTTTTT
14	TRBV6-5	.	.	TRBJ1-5	CAGSYGGSGQPQHF	TGTGCCGGCAGTTACGGCGGGTCAGGGCAGCCCCAGCATTTT
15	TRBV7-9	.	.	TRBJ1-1	CANSLDIHQNTEAFF	TGTGCCAACAGCTTAGATATTCACCAGAACACTGAAGCTTTCTTT
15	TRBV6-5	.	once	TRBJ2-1	CASSYSRRAEYEQFF	TGTGCCAGCAGTTACTCCAGGCGGGCAGAGTATGAGCAGTTCTTC
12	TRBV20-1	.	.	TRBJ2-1	CSAQGQGEFQFF	TGCAGTGCCCAGGGACAAGGGGAGTTCCAGTTCTTC
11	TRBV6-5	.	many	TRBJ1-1	CASRTVTEAFF	TGTGCCAGCAGGACAGTCACTGAAGCTTTCTTT
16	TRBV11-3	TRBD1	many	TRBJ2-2	CASSYLGTGNTGELFF	TGTGCCAGCAGCTACCTCGGGACAGGGAACACCGGGGAGCTGTTTTTT
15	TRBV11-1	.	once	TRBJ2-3	CVSSLAFTGNRPQYF	TGTGTCAGCAGCTTAGCGTTTACAGGTAATCGTCCGCAGTATTTT
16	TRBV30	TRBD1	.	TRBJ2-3	CAWSANRGYRTDTQYF	TGTGCCTGGAGTGCAAACAGGGGATATCGCACAGATACGCAGTATTTT
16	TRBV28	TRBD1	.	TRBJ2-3	CASSSGQGRRTDTQYF	TGTGCCAGCAGTTCGGGACAGGGGAGAAGAACAGATACGCAGTATTTT
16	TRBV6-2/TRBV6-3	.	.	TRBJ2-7	CASRKVHAPGTYEQYF	TGTGCCAGCAGAAAAGTGCACGCGCCCGGGACCTACGAGCAGTACTTC
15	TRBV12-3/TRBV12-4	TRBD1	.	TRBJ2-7	CASSQTGDFFYEQYF	TGTGCCAGCAGTCAGACAGGGGACTTTTTCTACGAGCAGTACTTC
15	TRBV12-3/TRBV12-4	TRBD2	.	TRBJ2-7	CANSLAGGRAYEQYF	TGTGCCAACAGTTTAGCCGGCGGGAGGGCCTACGAGCAGTACTTC
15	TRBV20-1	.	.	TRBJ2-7	CIARDGGSSSYEQYF	TGCATTGCTAGGGATGGGGGCTCGAGCTCCTACGAGCAGTACTTC
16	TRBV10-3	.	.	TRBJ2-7	CAISEHPSMTLREQYF	TGTGCCATCAGTGAGCACCCCTCTATGACCCTACGCGAGCAGTACTTC
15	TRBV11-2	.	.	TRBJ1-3	CAISALGAKGNTIYF	TGTGCCATCAGCGCCTTGGGAGCAAAGGGAAACACCATATATTTT